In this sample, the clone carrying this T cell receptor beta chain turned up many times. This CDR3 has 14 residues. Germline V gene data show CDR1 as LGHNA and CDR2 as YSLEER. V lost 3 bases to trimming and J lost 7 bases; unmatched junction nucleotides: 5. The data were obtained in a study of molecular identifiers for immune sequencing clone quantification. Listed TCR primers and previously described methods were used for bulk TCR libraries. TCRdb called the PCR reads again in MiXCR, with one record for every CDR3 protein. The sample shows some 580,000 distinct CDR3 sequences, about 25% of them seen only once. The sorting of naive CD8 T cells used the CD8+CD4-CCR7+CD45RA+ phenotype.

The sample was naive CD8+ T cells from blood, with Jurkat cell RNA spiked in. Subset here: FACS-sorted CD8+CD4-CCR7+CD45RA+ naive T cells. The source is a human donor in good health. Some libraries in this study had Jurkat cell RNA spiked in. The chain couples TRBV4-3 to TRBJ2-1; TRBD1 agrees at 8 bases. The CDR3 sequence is CASSQDRVANEQFF. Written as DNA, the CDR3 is TGCGCCAGCAGCCAGGACAGGGTAGCGAATGAGCAGTTCTTC.